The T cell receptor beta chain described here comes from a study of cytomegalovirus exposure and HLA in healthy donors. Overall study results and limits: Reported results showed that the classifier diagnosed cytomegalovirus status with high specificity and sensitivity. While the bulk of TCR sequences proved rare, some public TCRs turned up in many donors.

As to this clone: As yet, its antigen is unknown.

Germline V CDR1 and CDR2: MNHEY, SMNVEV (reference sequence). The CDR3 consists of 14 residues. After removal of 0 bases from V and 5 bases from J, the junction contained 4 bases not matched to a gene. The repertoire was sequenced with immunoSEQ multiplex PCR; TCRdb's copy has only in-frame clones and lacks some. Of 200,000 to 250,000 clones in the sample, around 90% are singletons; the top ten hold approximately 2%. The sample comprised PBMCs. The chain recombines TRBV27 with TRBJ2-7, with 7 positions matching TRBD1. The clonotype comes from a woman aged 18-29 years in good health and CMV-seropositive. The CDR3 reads CASSLSGTAHEQYF. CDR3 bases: TGTGCCAGCAGTTTATCTGGGACAGCTCACGAGCAGTACTTC.